This T cell receptor (beta chain) is from a study of blood T cells in healthy people across ages. Healthy Russian Caucasian donors spanned ages 6 to 90 years. Every donor provided roughly 9.1 milliliters of peripheral blood. Notes on the study in general: Naive and antigen-experienced cells were not separated, limiting conclusive comparison.

CDR3 length equals 21 residues. Germline CDR1 SNHLY, CDR2 FYNNEI. J gave up 2 bases and V 6 bases, and 28 bases lay outside the gene matches. Concerning this clonotype itself: The antigen is undetermined.

Through a sample-barcoded 5' primer and a J-beta primer mix, a second PCR was run for roughly 6 to 12 cycles. Carrying 12 random nucleotides, a template-switch adaptor labeled each individual cDNA molecule. TCRdb processed the 5' RACE reads anew with MiXCR; each CDR3 protein has one entry. Here the sample spans hundreds of thousands of distinct CDR3 sequences, roughly 56% being singletons. The chain joins TRBV2 to TRBJ2-7; TRBD2 agrees at 7 bases. Sequencing was done on a sample of blood. This clonotype originated in a man aged 40-55 years in good health. The DNA for the CDR3 is TGTGCCAGCAGCCCCGGACTAAGCGGGACCCTTAACGTGATCCGGACCTACGAGCAGTACTTC. Translated, it gives CASSPGLSGTLNVIRTYEQYF.